This entry features one TCR beta chain sequence. The antigen remains unidentified. The sample is drawn from a study of cytomegalovirus exposure and HLA in healthy donors. Study information: Among the 398 genotyped donors, 81% were placed in the Caucasian-associated ancestry cluster.

Study-wide results and limits: Presence/absence analyses rested on an assumption that sequencing depth was roughly uniform across donors. A few chains linked to CMV were shown in vitro to be specific for CMV antigens. Using a false discovery rate of 0.05, a later analysis showed that 15,000 to 20,000 TCR beta sequences were associated with HLA alleles.

The V gene end was trimmed by 2 bases and the J gene end by 9 bases; junction bases not matched to a gene: 4. This CDR3 contains 13 residues. CDR1 is MDHEN, CDR2 SYDVKM, per germline. PCR was performed using 60 Vbeta and 13 Jbeta primers. Clones were sequenced by immunoSEQ multiplex PCR, and TCRdb holds only the in-frame ones, with some missing. The sample includes some 150,000 clones, 60% to 80% of them seen just once. The V and J genes are TRBV28 and TRBJ1-5; 7 bases agree with TRBD1. The clonotype originates from a male donor in good health and CMV-seronegative. The specimen sequenced was PBMCs. In DNA, the CDR3 is TGTGCCAGCAGTTTAGGACAGGCCGGGCCCCAGCATTTT. Amino acid sequence: CASSLGQAGPQHF.